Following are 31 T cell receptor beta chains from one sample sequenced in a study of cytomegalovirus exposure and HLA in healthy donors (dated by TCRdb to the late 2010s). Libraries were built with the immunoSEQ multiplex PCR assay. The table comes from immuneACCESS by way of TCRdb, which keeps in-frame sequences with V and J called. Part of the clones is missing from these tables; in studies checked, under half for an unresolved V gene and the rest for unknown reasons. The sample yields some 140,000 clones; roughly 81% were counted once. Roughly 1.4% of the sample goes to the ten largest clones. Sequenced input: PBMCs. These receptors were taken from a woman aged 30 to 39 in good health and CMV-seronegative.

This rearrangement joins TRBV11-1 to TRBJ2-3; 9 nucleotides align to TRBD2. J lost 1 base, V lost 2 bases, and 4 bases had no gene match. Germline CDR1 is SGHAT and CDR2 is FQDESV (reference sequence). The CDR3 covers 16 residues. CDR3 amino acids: CASSLMRGGGTDTQYF. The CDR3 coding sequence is TGTGCCAGCAGCTTAATGCGGGGGGGAGGCACAGATACGCAGTATTTT.

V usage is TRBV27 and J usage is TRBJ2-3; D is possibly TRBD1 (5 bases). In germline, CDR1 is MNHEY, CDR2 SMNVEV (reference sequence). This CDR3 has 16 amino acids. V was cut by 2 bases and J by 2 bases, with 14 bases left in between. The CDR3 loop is CASSLMGRLDTDTQYF. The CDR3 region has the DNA TGTGCCAGCAGTTTAATGGGGCGTCTGGACACAGATACGCAGTATTTT.

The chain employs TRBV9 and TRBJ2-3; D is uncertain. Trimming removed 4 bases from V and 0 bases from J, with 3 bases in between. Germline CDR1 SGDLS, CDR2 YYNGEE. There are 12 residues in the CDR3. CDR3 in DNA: TGTGCCAGCAGCCCTAGCACAGATACGCAGTATTTT. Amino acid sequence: CASSPSTDTQYF. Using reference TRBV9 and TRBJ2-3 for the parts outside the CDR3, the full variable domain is DSGVTQTPKHLITATGQRVTLRCSPRSGDLSVYWYQQSLDQGLQFLIQYYNGEERAKGNILERFSAQQFPDLHSELNLSSLELGDSALYFCASSPSTDTQYFGPGTRLTVL.

The CDR3 loop reads CSVHLQGRGGYTF. Written as DNA, the CDR3 is TGCAGCGTTCACCTACAGGGAAGAGGTGGCTACACCTTC. V gene TRBV29-1 combines with J gene TRBJ1-2; tentative D call: TRBD1 (6 bases). The V end was cut by 5 bases, the J end by 7 bases, with 17 bases between. CDR3 length equals 13 residues. Per germline, CDR1 SQVTM and CDR2 ANQGSEA. The full variable domain, in which reference TRBV29-1 and TRBJ1-2 provide the parts outside the CDR3, is SAVISQKPSRDICQRGTSLTIQCQVDSQVTMMFWYRQQPGQSLTLIATANQGSEATYESGFVIDKFPISRPNLTFSTLTVSNMSPEDSSIYLCSVHLQGRGGYTFGSGTRLTVV.

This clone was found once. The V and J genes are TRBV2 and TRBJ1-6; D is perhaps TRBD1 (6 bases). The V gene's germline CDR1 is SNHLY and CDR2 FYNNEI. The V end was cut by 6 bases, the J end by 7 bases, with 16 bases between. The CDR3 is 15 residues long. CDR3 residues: CASRNQGTGNSPLHF. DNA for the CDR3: TGTGCCAGCAGAAACCAGGGGACGGGGAATTCACCCCTCCACTTT.

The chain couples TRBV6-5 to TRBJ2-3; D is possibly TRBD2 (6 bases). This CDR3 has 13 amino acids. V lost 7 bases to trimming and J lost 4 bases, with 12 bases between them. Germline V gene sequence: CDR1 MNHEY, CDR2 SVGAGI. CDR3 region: CASTNPGADTQYF. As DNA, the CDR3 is TGTGCCAGCACAAACCCGGGGGCAGATACGCAGTATTTT.

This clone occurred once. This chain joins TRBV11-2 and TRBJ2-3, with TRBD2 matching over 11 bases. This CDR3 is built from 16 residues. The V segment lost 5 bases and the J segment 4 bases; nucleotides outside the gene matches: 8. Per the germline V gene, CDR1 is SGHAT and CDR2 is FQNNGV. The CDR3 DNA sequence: TGTGCCAGCAGCACCCGGACTAGCGGGTTATCAGATACGCAGTATTTT. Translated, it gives CASSTRTSGLSDTQYF.

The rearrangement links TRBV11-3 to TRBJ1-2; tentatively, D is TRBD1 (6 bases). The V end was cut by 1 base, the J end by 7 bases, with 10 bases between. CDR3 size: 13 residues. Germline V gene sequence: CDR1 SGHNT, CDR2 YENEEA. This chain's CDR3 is CASSLGTVPGYTF. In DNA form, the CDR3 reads TGTGCCAGCAGCTTAGGGACAGTTCCTGGCTACACCTTC.

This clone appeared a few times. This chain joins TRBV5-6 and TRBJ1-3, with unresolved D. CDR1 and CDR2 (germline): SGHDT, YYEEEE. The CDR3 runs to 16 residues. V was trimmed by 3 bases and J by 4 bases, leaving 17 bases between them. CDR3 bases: TGTGCCAGCAGCTCAGTCCGAACAAGCGGAGGAAACACCATATATTTT. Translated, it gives CASSSVRTSGGNTIYF.

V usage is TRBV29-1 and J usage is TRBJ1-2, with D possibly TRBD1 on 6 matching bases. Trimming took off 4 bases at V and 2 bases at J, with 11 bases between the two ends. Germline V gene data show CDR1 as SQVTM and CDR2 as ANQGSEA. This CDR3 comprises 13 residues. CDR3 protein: CSVGGRGNYGYTF. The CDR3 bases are TGCAGCGTTGGGGGGCGTGGGAACTATGGCTACACCTTC.

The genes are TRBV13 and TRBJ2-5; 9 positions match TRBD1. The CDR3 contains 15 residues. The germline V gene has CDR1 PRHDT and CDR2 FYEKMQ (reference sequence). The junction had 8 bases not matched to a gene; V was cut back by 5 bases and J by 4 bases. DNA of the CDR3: TGTGCCAGCAGCCCGACGGACAGGGGAAGAGAGACCCAGTACTTC. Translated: CASSPTDRGRETQYF.

CDR3 residues: CASSSGQGITYEQYF. The CDR3 DNA sequence: TGTGCCAGCAGCTCCGGACAGGGGATTACCTACGAGCAGTACTTC. V and J are TRBV5-4 and TRBJ2-7; 9 bases line up with TRBD1. CDR1 and CDR2 (germline): SGHNT, YYREEE (reference sequence). The CDR3 totals 15 residues. V dropped 3 bases and J dropped 2; count of bases not matched to a gene: 6.

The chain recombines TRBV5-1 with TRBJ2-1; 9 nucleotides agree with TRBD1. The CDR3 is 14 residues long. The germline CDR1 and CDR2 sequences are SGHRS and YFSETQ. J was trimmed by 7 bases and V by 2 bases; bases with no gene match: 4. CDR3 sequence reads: CASSLWTGVNEQFF. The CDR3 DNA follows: TGCGCCAGCAGCTTATGGACAGGGGTGAATGAGCAGTTCTTC.

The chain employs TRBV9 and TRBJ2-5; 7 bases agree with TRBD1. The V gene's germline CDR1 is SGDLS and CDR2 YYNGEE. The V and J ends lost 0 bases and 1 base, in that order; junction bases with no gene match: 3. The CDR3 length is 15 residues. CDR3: CASSVDPGGQETQYF. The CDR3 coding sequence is TGTGCCAGCAGCGTAGACCCAGGGGGCCAAGAGACCCAGTACTTC. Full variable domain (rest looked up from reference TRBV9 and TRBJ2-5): DSGVTQTPKHLITATGQRVTLRCSPRSGDLSVYWYQQSLDQGLQFLIQYYNGEERAKGNILERFSAQQFPDLHSELNLSSLELGDSALYFCASSVDPGGQETQYFGPGTRLLVL.

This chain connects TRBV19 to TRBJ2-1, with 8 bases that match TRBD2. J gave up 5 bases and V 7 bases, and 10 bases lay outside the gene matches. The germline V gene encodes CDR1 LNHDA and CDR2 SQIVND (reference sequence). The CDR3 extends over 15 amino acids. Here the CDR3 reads CASTLGGGPHNEQFF. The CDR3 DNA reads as TGTGCCAGTACCCTGGGCGGGGGGCCCCACAATGAGCAGTTCTTC.

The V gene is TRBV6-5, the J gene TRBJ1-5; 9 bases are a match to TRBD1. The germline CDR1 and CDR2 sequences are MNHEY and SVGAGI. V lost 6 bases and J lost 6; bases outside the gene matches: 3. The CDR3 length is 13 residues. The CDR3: CASSRTGAQPQHF. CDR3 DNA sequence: TGTGCCAGCAGCAGGACAGGGGCTCAGCCCCAGCATTTT.

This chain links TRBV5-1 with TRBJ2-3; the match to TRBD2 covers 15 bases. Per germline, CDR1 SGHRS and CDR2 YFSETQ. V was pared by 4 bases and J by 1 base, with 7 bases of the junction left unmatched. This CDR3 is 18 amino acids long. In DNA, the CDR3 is TGCGCCAGCAGCGGGGGACTAGCGGGGGGCCTTCGCACAGATACGCAGTATTTT. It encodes CASSGGLAGGLRTDTQYF. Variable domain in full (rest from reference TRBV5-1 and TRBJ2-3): KAGVTQTPRYLIKTRGQQVTLSCSPISGHRSVSWYQQTPGQGLQFLFEYFSETQRNKGNFPGRFSGRQFSNSRSEMNVSTLELGDSALYLCASSGGLAGGLRTDTQYFGPGTRLTVL.

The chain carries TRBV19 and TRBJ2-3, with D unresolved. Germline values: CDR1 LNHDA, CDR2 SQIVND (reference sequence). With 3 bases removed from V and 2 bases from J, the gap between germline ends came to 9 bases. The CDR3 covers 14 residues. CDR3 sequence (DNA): TGTGCCAGTAGTATTTCAAGCCTCACAGATACGCAGTATTTT. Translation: CASSISSLTDTQYF. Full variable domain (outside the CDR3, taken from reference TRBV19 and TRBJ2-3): DGGITQSPKYLFRKEGQNVTLSCEQNLNHDAMYWYRQDPGQGLRLIYYSQIVNDFQKGDIAEGYSVSREKKESFPLTVTSAQKNPTAFYLCASSISSLTDTQYFGPGTRLTVL.

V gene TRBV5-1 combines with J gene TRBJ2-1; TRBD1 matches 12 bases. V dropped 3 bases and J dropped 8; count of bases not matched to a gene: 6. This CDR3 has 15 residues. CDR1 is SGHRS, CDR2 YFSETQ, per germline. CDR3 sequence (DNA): TGCGCCAGCAGCTCGGGACAGGGGGCCGGGGATGAGCAGTTCTTC. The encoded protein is CASSSGQGAGDEQFF.

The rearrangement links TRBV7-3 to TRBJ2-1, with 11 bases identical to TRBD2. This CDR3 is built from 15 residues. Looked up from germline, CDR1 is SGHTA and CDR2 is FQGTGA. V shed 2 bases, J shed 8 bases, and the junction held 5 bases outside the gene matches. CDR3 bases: TGTGCCAGCAGCTTACAACTAGCGGGGGTTGATGAGCAGTTCTTC. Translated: CASSLQLAGVDEQFF.

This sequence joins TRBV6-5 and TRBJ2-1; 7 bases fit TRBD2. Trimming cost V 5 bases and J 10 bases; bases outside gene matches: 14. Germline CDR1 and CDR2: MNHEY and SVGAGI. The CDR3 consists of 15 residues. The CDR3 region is CASSPAGRIVQEQFF. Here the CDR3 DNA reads TGTGCCAGCAGTCCCGCCGGGAGGATCGTACAAGAGCAGTTCTTC.

CDR3 region: CAWKGQGNGQPQHF. CDR3 nucleotide sequence: TGTGCCTGGAAGGGACAGGGTAACGGTCAGCCCCAGCATTTT. The chain carries TRBV30 and TRBJ1-5; 9 bases agree with TRBD1. The V gene's germline CDR1 is GTSNPN and CDR2 SVGIG (reference sequence). The length of the CDR3 is 14 residues. The V and J ends lost 4 bases and 6 bases, in that order; junction bases with no gene match: 7.

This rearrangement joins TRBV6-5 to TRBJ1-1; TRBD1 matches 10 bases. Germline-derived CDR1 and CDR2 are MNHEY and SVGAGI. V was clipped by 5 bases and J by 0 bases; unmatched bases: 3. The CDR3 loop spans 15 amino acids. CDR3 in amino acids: CASSGGTGVNTEAFF. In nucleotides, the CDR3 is TGTGCCAGCAGTGGAGGGACAGGGGTGAACACTGAAGCTTTCTTT.

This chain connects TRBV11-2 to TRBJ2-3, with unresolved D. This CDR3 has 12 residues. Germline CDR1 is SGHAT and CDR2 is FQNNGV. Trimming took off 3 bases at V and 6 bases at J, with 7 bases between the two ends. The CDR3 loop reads CASSFFGDTQYF. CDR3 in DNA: TGTGCCAGCAGCTTCTTTGGCGATACGCAGTATTTT.

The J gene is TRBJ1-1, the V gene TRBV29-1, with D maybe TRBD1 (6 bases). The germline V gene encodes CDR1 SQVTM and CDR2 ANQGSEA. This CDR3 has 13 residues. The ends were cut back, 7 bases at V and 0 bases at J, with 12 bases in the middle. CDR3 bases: TGCAGCGCCGCGACAGGTCTGAACACTGAAGCTTTCTTT. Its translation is CSAATGLNTEAFF.

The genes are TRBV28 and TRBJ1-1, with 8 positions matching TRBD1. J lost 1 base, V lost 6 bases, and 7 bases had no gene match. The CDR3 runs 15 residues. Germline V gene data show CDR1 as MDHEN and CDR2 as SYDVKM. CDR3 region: CASSPTDRGNTEAFF. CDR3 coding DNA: TGTGCCAGCAGCCCCACCGACAGGGGGAACACTGAAGCTTTCTTT.

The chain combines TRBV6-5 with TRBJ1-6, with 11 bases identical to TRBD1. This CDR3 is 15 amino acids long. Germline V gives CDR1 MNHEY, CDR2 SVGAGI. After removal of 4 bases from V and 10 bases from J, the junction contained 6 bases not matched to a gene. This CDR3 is CASSFGTGGVSPLHF. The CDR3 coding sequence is TGTGCCAGCAGTTTCGGGACAGGGGGGGTATCACCCCTCCACTTT.

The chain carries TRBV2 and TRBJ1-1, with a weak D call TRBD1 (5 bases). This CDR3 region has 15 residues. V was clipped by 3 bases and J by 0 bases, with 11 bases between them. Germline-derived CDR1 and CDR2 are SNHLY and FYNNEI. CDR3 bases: TGTGCCAGCAGTGATAGCGGGACGGTGAACACTGAAGCTTTCTTT. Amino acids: CASSDSGTVNTEAFF.

The CDR3 here is CASSTTDSGNTIYF. The CDR3, as DNA: TGTGCCAGCTCTACCACTGACTCTGGAAACACCATATATTTT. This chain uses TRBV18 with TRBJ1-3, with D unresolved. Trimming removed 6 bases at V and 0 bases at J, with 9 bases between. The CDR3 is made up of 14 amino acids. Germline V gives CDR1 KGHSH, CDR2 LQKENI.

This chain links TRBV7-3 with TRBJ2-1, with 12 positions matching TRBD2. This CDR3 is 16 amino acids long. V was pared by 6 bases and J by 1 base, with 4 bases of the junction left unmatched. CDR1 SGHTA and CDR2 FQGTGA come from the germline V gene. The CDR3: CASSSSGGGSYNEQFF. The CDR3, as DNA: TGTGCCAGCAGTTCTAGCGGGGGGGGTTCCTACAATGAGCAGTTCTTC.

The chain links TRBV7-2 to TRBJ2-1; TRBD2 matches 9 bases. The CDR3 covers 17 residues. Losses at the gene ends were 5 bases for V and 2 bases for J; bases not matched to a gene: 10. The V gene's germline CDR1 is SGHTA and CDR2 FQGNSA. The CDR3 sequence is CASSPAGRGGAYNEQFF. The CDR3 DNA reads TGTGCCAGCAGCCCAGCGGGGCGGGGGGGAGCCTACAATGAGCAGTTCTTC.